The sequence of this TCR beta chain was determined in a study of OX40 agonist ivuxolimab in advanced cancers. Turning to the overall study: Ivuxolimab was a fully human IgG2 agonistic monoclonal antibody targeting the costimulatory receptor OX40 (CD134). In the dose-escalation cohort, 82.7% of patients were male, and the mean age was around 60 years, with a range of about 20 to 90. Intravenous ivuxolimab was administered to patients every 2 weeks at six dose levels: 0.01, 0.1, 0.3, 1.5, 3 and 10 mg/kg. The monotherapy dose-escalation portion (N = 52 patients) of the phase I ivuxolimab trial is reported in the paper. Patients were allowed to have had prior anti-PD-1, anti-PD-L1 or anti-CTLA-4 therapy, and approximately 43% of the dose-escalation patients had previously received checkpoint inhibitors. Of the approximately 50 patients in dose escalation, about 20 had hepatocellular carcinoma, around 15 had melanoma, 9 had renal cell carcinoma and 9 had head and neck cancer. Partial responses were achieved by three dose-escalation patients, of whom one had hepatocellular carcinoma and two had cutaneous melanoma. Peripheral TCRbeta sequencing aimed to test whether ivuxolimab altered TCR sequence diversity and caused clonal T-cell expansion. What the study reported, not specific to this receptor: Partial responders in the 0.1-3.0 mg/kg groups had among the lowest normalized peripheral clonal expansion, especially among CD8+ T cells. Which antigens the clonally expanded peripheral T cells were specific for was not determined. On average, CD8+ T cells showed more expanded clones than CD4+ T cells after ivuxolimab. At doses from 0.1 to 3.0 mg/kg, clonal expansion was seen in both CD4+ and CD8+ blood T cells between baseline and week 6. Low levels of normalized T-cell clonal expansion were also seen in some nonresponding patients.

The CDR3, cysteine through phenylalanine, is 15 amino acids long. This entry keeps only the CDR3 DNA: 45 bases, framed from base 1. For CDR1 and CDR2, the germline V gene lists SGHRS and YFSETQ. V and J lose 4 bases and 3 bases, and a span of 16 bases separates them. Genomic DNA was isolated from the sorted cells so that the TCRbeta CDR3 region could be sequenced. The immunoSEQ Assay was used to sequence the TCRbeta CDR3 regions. The clones in this table, taken by TCRdb from immuneACCESS, are in-frame only. Not every clone is retained; where verified, under half of the shortfall comes from an unresolved V gene, and the cause of the rest is unknown. The sample yields fewer than 50,000 clones; about 89% were counted once. Clones ranked in the top ten supply roughly 0.53% of the sample. Comments on this clone: Its antigen remains unidentified. Within one base of it there is no much larger clone, and no base qualities were kept.

Patients with autoimmune disease history or receiving systemic immunosuppression were excluded from the trial. Peripheral blood for TCR sequencing was drawn from every dose cohort at baseline, at cycle 4 day 1 and at cycle 7 day 1. Samples came from an open-label, multicenter, first-in-human phase I dose-escalation trial of ivuxolimab. Adults with locally advanced or metastatic head and neck squamous cell, hepatocellular, melanoma or renal cell carcinoma were enrolled in the trial. CD4+ and CD8+ T cells were sorted separately from peripheral blood before TCR sequencing. Sequencing used CD4+ or CD8+ T cells sorted from blood, obtained in a trial of the OX40 agonist ivuxolimab. The origin of this receptor is an adult with an advanced solid tumor such as melanoma, head and neck, liver or kidney cancer. The rearranged chain carries TRBV5-1 and TRBJ1-1, with the identity of the D gene unclear. For the CDR3, the sequence is CASSERTPLDTEAFF. In nucleotides, the sequence is TGCGCCAGCAGCGAACGAACCCCCCTGGACACTGAAGCTTTCTTT.